What follows is one TCR beta chain and its context. What it binds is not known. Germline CDR1 is MNHEY and CDR2 is SVGAGI. The CDR3 contains 15 residues. Trimming took off 4 bases at V and 2 bases at J, with 12 bases between the two ends. The PCR was carried out with 60 Vbeta primers and 13 Jbeta primers. Clones were read by immunoSEQ multiplex PCR, and TCRdb kept only the in-frame ones, dropping some. This sample has a few hundred thousand clones; around 90% occur once, and the top ten carry about 1.7%. The sample originates from a study of cytomegalovirus exposure and HLA in healthy donors. The study's findings and limits: There were approximately 150 TCR beta chains listed as cytomegalovirus-associated.

The origin of this receptor is a girl aged 2-10 years in good health and CMV-seronegative. This chain links TRBV6-5 with TRBJ2-1; D perhaps matches TRBD2 (5 bases). The sample comprised PBMCs. The CDR3 region is CASSSDGSTYNEQFF. CDR3 nucleotides: TGTGCCAGCAGTTCAGATGGGAGCACCTACAATGAGCAGTTCTTC.